This TCR beta chain was profiled in a study of identical twins. Study-wide findings and caveats: The models gave estimates that fell short of the out-of-frame TCR alpha sharing seen in monozygotic twins.

At least ten counts were recorded for this clonotype. As yet, its antigen is unknown. Via MiXCR, TCRdb re-called the 5' RACE reads, giving one row per CDR3 protein. The table records 690,000 or so distinct CDR3 sequences, 5.5% to 6.5% of them present only once. Among all donors, each was a healthy Caucasian. V lost 3 bases to trimming and J lost 7 bases; unmatched junction nucleotides: 7. CDR3 length: 14 amino acids. Germline-derived CDR1 and CDR2 are SGHRS and YFSETQ. The V and J genes are TRBV5-1 and TRBJ2-1; 7 nucleotides match TRBD2. The sequencing input was naive T cells sorted from blood. The clonotype comes from a man younger than 35 in good health. The DNA for the CDR3 is TGCGCCAGCAGCTCGCCGGGTAGCGGGAATGAGCAGTTCTTC. Translating it yields CASSSPGSGNEQFF.